This T cell receptor beta chain emerged from a study of glioma-infiltrating T cells. The V and J ends lost 5 bases and 1 base, in that order; junction bases with no gene match: 18. The germline V gene has CDR1 MNHNS and CDR2 SASEGT. The CDR3 extends over 21 amino acids. This clonotype was counted a few times. Its antigen is not identified. The iRepertoire nested amplicon-rescue multiplex PCR amplified TCR alpha and beta CDR3s from RNA. TCRdb redid the calling of the multiplex PCR reads with MiXCR, one entry per CDR3 protein. The table lists 100,000 to 150,000 distinct CDR3 sequences, more than 20% of them singletons, with around 28% in the top ten. Whole-study findings and limits: Above-expected tissue-blood divergence occurred in all gliomas, most in low-grade ones.

This sequence was found in a human donor with low-grade glioma or glioblastoma, undergoing nonglioma brain surgery, or in good health (not recorded which). V gene TRBV6-1 combines with J gene TRBJ2-1, with 12 bases that match TRBD2. The sequenced material came from glioma tissue, nonneoplastic brain tissue, or PBMCs (not recorded which). The CDR3 DNA follows: TGTGCCAGCAGTCGATTAACTAGCGGGGGGACAAGCTACGAATCCTACAATGAGCAGTTCTTC. This gives the protein CASSRLTSGGTSYESYNEQFF.